This TCR beta chain comes out of a study of blood T cell repertoires in COVID-19 (dated by TCRdb to 2019 to 2021). In the study overall: Samples covering the acute and convalescent phases of COVID-19 were provided by collaborators in the United States, Italy and Spain. The material from the prospective study consisted of cDNA or gDNA derived from T cells, B-cell-depleted T cells, or PBMCs. Samples were obtained from the ongoing ImmuneRACE study (first 160 participants) and from about 1,300 subjects provided by 6 global collaborators. The repertoires were released in a freely available public database meant as a resource for research on the immune response to SARS-CoV-2. Nearly every sample came with metadata listing a de-identified subject ID, COVID-19 status, age in years and sex. HLA class I and class II types, where available, came from metadata supplied by the sample provider rather than from assay-based typing. The dataset comprised deeply sampled blood TCRbeta repertoires from subjects exposed to, actively infected with, or recovered from COVID-19.

Overall study results and their limits: The amount of clinical and demographic metadata varied by source and participant and was provided uncurated.

Concerning this clone itself: Its antigen remains unidentified. Per-base qualities were not stored, and no clone one base away is much larger.

One collaborating source in Seattle enrolled patients during active infection and followed them longitudinally through the course of disease. Each collaborating institution followed its own protocols to collect whole blood in K2EDTA tubes. Collaborator samples were shipped for TCRbeta analysis as frozen whole blood, isolated PBMCs, or DNA extracted from either sample type. The immunoSEQ Assay, a bias-controlled multiplex PCR, was used to amplify TCRbeta CDR3 regions from genomic DNA. As for the original processing: Within the assay, amplification of reference gene primers was used to estimate how many nucleated cells each sample contained. Sequence reads were collapsed and filtered to measure the absolute abundance of every unique TCRbeta CDR3 rearrangement. For each sample, productive Simpson clonality was calculated as the square root of Simpson's diversity index across productive rearrangements. TCRdb took this table from immuneACCESS and kept in-frame rearrangements with V and J called. Such tables lack part of the clones; where checked against another copy, unresolved V genes explain under half of the gap, and the rest is unexplained. The V and J calls and clone size were taken over from that table, and D and trimming were inferred from the DNA. For this sample the table gives around 460,000 clones, of which around 90% were detected only once. The top ten clonotypes cover roughly 0.87% of the sample.

The germline V gene specifies MGHRA as CDR1 and YSYEKL as CDR2. Trimmed from V: 4 bases; trimmed from J: 7 bases; junction bases lacking a gene match: 13. From the cysteine up to the phenylalanine, the CDR3 has a length of 16 residues. Just CDR3 DNA is preserved here, 48 bases in frame from base 1. The sequence joins TRBV4-1 to TRBJ2-1, with 7 bases in between that match TRBD2. The clonotype originates from a man younger than 35 with COVID-19, enrolled during active disease. Sequenced sample: peripheral blood. The CDR3 in this case is CASSPFLAAPMNEQFF. The base sequence is TGCGCCAGCAGCCCCTTCCTAGCGGCTCCTATGAATGAGCAGTTCTTC.